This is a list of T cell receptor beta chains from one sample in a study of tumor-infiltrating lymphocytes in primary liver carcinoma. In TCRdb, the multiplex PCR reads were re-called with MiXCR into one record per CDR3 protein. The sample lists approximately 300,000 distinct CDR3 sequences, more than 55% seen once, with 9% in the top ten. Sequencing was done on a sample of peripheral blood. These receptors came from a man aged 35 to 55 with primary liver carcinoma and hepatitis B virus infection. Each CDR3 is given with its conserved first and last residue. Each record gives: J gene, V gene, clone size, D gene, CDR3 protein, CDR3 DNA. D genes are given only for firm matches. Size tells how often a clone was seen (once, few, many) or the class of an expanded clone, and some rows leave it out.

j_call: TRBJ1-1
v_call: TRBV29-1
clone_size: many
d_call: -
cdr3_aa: CSVEGLGTEAFF
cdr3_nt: TGCAGCGTTGAGGGGTTGGGGACTGAAGCTTTCTTT

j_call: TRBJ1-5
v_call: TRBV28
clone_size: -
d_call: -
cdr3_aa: CASSPSNWPQHF
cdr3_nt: TGTGCCAGCAGTCCAAGCAATTGGCCCCAGCATTTT

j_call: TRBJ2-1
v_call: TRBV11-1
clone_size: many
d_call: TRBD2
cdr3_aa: CARAGGRTEQFF
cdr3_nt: TGTGCCAGGGCGGGCGGGAGAACGGAGCAGTTCTTC

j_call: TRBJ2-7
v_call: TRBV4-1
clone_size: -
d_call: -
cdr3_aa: CASSQAPLNFWQYF
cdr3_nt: TGCGCCAGCAGCCAAGCCCCCTTAAATTTCTGGCAGTACTTC

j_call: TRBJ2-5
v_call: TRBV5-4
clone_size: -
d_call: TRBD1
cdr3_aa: CASSLGDRGRETQYF
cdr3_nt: TGTGCCAGCAGCCTCGGGGACAGGGGGCGGGAGACCCAGTACTTC

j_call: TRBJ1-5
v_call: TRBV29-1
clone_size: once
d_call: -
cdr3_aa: CRVYRSQQPQHF
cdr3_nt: TGCAGAGTCTACAGATCTCAACAGCCCCAGCATTTT

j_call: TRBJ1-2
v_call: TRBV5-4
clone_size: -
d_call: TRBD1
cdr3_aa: CASSGTGASRGYTF
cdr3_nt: TGTGCCAGCAGCGGGACAGGCGCTTCTAGGGGCTACACCTTC

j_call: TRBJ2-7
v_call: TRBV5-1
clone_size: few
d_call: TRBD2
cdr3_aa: CASSLASGRAGEQYF
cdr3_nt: TGCGCCAGCAGCTTGGCTAGCGGGAGGGCCGGGGAGCAGTACTTC

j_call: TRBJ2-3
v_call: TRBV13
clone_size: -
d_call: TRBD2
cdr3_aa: CASSALAEYTDTQYF
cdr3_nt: TGTGCCAGCAGCGCACTAGCGGAATACACAGATACGCAGTATTTT

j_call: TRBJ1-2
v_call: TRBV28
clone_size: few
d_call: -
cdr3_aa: CASSLRRANGYTF
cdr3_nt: TGTGCCAGCAGTTTACGTCGGGCGAATGGCTACACCTTC

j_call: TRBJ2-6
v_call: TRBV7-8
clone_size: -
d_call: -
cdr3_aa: CASSTNPGANVLTF
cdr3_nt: TGTGCCAGCAGCACCAATCCTGGGGCCAACGTCCTGACTTTC

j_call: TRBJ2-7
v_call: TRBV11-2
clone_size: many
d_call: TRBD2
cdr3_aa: CASSSLAGVGGQYF
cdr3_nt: TGTGCCAGCAGCAGTCTAGCGGGAGTTGGCGGGCAGTACTTC

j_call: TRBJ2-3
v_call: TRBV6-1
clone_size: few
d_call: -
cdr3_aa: CASRHSDTQYF
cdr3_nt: TGTGCCAGCAGACATTCTGATACGCAGTATTTT

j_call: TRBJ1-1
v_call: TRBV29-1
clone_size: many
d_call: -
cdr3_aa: CSVRTVEAFF
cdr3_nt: TGCAGCGTTAGGACAGTTGAAGCTTTCTTT

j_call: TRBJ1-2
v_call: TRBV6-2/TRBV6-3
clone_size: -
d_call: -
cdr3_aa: CASREAANHGYTF
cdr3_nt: TGTGCCAGCAGAGAGGCAGCTAACCATGGCTACACCTTC

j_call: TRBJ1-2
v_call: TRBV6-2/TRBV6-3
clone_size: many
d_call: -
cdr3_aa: CASSTTTSNYGYTF
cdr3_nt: TGTGCCAGCAGTACCACGACTTCTAACTATGGCTACACCTTC

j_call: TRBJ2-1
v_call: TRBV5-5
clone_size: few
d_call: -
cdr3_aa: CASSYQAAGYNEQFF
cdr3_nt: TGTGCCAGCAGCTACCAAGCTGCGGGATACAATGAGCAGTTCTTC

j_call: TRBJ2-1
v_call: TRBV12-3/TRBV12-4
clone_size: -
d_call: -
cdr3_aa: CVSTLRLGGEQFF
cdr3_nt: TGTGTCAGCACCCTGAGGTTAGGAGGGGAACAGTTCTTC

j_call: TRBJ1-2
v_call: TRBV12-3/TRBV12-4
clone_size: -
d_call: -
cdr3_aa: CAISPRTLSAGYTF
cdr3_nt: TGTGCCATCAGCCCAAGGACTCTATCAGCTGGCTACACCTTC

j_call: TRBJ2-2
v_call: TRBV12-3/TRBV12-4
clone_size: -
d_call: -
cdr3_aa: CASSPVVIFGRELFF
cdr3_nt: TGTGCCAGCAGTCCGGTAGTCATCTTTGGCAGGGAGCTGTTTTTT

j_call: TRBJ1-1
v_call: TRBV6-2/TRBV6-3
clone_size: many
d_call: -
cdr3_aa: CASIPRRMNTEAFF
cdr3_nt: TGTGCCAGCATCCCTAGACGGATGAACACTGAAGCTTTCTTT

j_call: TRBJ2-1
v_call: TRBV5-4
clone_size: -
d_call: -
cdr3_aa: CASSRIARDAYNEQFF
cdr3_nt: TGTGCCAGCAGCCGAATAGCGCGAGACGCATACAATGAGCAGTTCTTC

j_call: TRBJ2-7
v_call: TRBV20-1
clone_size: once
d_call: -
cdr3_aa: CSVRVGVYEQYF
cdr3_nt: TGCAGTGTTAGAGTGGGAGTCTACGAGCAGTACTTC

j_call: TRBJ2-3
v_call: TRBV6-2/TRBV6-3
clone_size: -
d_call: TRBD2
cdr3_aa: CASSWAGDVDTQYF
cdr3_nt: TGTGCCAGCAGTTGGGCGGGGGACGTAGATACGCAGTATTTT

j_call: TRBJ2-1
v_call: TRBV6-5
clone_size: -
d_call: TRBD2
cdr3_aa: CASSYPGTGKRGTSGNNEQFF
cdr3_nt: TGTGCCAGCAGTTACCCAGGGACAGGGAAAAGGGGGACTAGCGGCAACAATGAGCAGTTCTTC

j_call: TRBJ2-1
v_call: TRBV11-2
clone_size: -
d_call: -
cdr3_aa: CASSLAGRTYDEQFF
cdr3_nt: TGTGCCAGCAGCTTAGCGGGACGAACCTACGATGAGCAATTCTTC

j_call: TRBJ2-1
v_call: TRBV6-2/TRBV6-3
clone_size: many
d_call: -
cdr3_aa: CASSSGGWSYNEQFF
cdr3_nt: TGTGCCAGCTCTTCCGGCGGTTGGTCCTACAATGAGCAGTTCTTC

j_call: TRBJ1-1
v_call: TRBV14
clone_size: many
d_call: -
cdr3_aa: CASGLRQSEAFF
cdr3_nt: TGTGCCAGCGGACTACGACAGAGTGAAGCTTTCTTT

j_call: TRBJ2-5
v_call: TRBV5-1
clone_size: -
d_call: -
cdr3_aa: CASSLGLQEEAQYF
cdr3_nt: TGCGCCAGCAGCTTGGGGTTACAGGAGGAGGCCCAGTACTTC

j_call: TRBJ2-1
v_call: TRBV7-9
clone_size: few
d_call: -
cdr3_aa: CASSRNSGGEQFF
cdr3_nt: TGTGCCAGCAGCCGAAACTCTGGCGGTGAGCAGTTCTTC

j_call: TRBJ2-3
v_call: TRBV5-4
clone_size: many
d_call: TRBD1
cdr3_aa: CASSPQRTGSDTQYF
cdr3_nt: TGTGCCAGCAGCCCGCAGAGGACAGGGAGCGATACGCAGTATTTT

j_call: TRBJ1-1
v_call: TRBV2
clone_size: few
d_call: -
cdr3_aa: CASGLHTEAFF
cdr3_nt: TGTGCCAGCGGGCTACACACTGAAGCTTTCTTT

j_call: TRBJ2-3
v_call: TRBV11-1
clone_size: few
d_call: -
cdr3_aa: CASNFGTSTDTQYF
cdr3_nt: TGTGCTAGCAACTTTGGAACTAGCACAGATACGCAGTATTTT

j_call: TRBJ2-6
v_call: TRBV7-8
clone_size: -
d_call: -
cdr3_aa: CASSSPEDSGANVLTF
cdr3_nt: TGTGCCAGCAGCTCCCCCGAGGACTCTGGGGCCAACGTCCTGACTTTC

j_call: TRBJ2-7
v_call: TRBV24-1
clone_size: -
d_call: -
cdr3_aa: CATSGRLGEQYF
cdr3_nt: TGTGCCACCAGTGGTAGACTCGGCGAGCAGTACTTC

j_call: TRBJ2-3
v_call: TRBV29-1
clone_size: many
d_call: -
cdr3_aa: CSALPSTDTQYF
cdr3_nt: TGCAGCGCCCTGCCATCCACAGATACGCAGTATTTT

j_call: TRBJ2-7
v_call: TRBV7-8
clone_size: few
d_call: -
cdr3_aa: CASSPHGGPDEQYF
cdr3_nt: TGTGCCAGCAGCCCTCACGGTGGCCCCGATGAGCAGTACTTC

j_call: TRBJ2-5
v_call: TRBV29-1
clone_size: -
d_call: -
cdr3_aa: CSVLGGGNGETRYF
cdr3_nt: TGCAGCGTCCTTGGGGGCGGGAACGGAGAGACCCGGTACTTC

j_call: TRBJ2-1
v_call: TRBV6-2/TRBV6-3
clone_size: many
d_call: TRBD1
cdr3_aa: CASRSTGGSHNEQFF
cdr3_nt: TGTGCCAGCAGGTCTACAGGGGGATCGCACAATGAGCAGTTCTTC

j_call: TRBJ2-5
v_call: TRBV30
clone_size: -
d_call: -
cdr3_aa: CAWSVRLAWRETQYF
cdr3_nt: TGTGCCTGGAGTGTACGATTAGCCTGGCGAGAGACCCAGTACTTC